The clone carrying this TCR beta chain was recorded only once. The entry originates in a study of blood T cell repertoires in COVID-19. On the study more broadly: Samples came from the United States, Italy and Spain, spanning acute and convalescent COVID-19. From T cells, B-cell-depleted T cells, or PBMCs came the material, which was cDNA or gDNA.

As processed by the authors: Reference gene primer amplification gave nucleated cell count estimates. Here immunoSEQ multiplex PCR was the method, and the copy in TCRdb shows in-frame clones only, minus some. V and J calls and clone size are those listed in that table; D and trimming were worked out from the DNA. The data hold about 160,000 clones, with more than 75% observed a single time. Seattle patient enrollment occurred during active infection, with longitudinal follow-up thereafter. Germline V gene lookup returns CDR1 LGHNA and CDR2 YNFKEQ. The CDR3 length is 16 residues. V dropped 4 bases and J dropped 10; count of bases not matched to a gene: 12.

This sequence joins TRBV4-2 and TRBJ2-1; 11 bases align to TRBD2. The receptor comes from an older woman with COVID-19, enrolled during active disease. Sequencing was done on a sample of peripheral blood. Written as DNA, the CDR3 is TGTGCCAGCAGCCGCACACTAGCGGGGGAAGGTCGGGAGCAGTTCTTC. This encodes CASSRTLAGEGREQFF.